A single sample is the source of the 19 T cell receptor beta chains below, sequenced in a study of blood T cell repertoires in COVID-19. TCRdb's table, derived via immunoSEQ multiplex PCR, lists solely in-frame clones and lacks some. Here the sample spans 250,000 or so clones, approximately 83% being singletons. Sample: PBMCs or T cells enriched from blood (not recorded which). These receptors were taken from a man aged 50 to 59 who had recovered from COVID-19.

This chain connects TRBV2 to TRBJ1-2, with unresolved D. The CDR3 covers 14 residues. The germline gives CDR1 SNHLY, CDR2 FYNNEI. The V end lost 7 bases, the J end lost 0 bases, and 12 bases lay between the germline ends. CDR3 amino acids: CASTEANSNYGYTF. The DNA of the CDR3 is TGTGCCAGCACGGAAGCTAATTCTAACTATGGCTACACCTTC.

This chain links TRBV19 with TRBJ2-2; D gene ambiguous. Germline-derived CDR1 and CDR2 are LNHDA and SQIVND (reference sequence). The CDR3 runs 13 residues. Trimming cost V 7 bases and J 1 base, with 7 bases left between them. The CDR3 loop is CASMGLNTGELFF. CDR3 nucleotide sequence: TGTGCCAGTATGGGCTTGAACACCGGGGAGCTGTTTTTT. The complete variable domain, with remaining parts taken from reference TRBV19 and TRBJ2-2, reads DGGITQSPKYLFRKEGQNVTLSCEQNLNHDAMYWYRQDPGQGLRLIYYSQIVNDFQKGDIAEGYSVSREKKESFPLTVTSAQKNPTAFYLCASMGLNTGELFFGEGSRLTVL.

The CDR3 DNA is TGTGCCAGCAGCGTGAATCCAGTCTCCTACGAGCAGTACTTC. Its translation is CASSVNPVSYEQYF. This chain uses TRBV9 with TRBJ2-7; D gene uncertain. CDR1 is SGDLS and CDR2 is YYNGEE in the germline V gene. Between the trimmed V and J ends, which lost 2 bases and 0 bases, there was a span of 9 bases. The CDR3 totals 14 residues.

J is TRBJ1-6 and V is TRBV5-1; possible D gene TRBD1, 6 bases. This CDR3 is 14 amino acids long. Trimming removed 4 bases from V and 8 bases from J, with 13 bases in between. CDR1 is SGHRS and CDR2 is YFSETQ in the germline V gene. The CDR3 reads CASSTTGWDSPLHF. The CDR3 DNA is TGCGCCAGCAGCACGACAGGTTGGGATTCACCCCTCCACTTT.

This clone has a handful of counts. V and J are TRBV19 and TRBJ1-5; perhaps TRBD1 as D (5 bases). CDR3 size: 13 residues. Germline CDR1 and CDR2: LNHDA and SQIVND (reference sequence). V was pared by 7 bases and J by 3 bases, with 10 bases between. CDR3 sequence: CASNPGNNQPQHF. CDR3 nucleotides: TGTGCCAGTAATCCAGGGAACAATCAGCCCCAGCATTTT.

This clone came up once. The chain is built from TRBV11-2 and TRBJ2-2; D remains ambiguous. This CDR3 is built from 15 residues. V was clipped by 0 bases and J by 4 bases, with 9 bases between them. CDR1 and CDR2 (germline): SGHAT, FQNNGV. The CDR3 loop reads CASSLDISLTGELFF. The CDR3 nucleotides read TGTGCCAGCAGCTTAGATATTAGTCTCACCGGGGAGCTGTTTTTT.

The chain is built from TRBV5-4 and TRBJ2-1; TRBD1 might be the D (6 bases). The CDR3 extends over 17 amino acids. The germline V and J ends were trimmed by 0 bases and 8 bases, with 21 bases remaining between them. Looked up from germline, CDR1 is SGHNT and CDR2 is YYREEE (reference sequence). The CDR3 is CASSLGSRRGAGDEQFF. The CDR3 nucleotides read TGTGCCAGCAGCTTGGGCAGCCGCAGGGGCGCCGGGGATGAGCAGTTCTTC.

V gene TRBV29-1 combines with J gene TRBJ1-2; the D gene is possibly TRBD1 (5 bases). Trimming left V 4 bases short and J 2 bases short, with 8 bases between. The CDR3 runs 12 residues. Germline assignment: CDR1 SQVTM and CDR2 ANQGSEA. Written as DNA, the CDR3 is TGCAGCGTTGCGGGGGGGAACTATGGCTACACCTTC. As protein: CSVAGGNYGYTF. Drawing the rest from reference TRBV29-1 and TRBJ1-2, the complete variable domain is SAVISQKPSRDICQRGTSLTIQCQVDSQVTMMFWYRQQPGQSLTLIATANQGSEATYESGFVIDKFPISRPNLTFSTLTVSNMSPEDSSIYLCSVAGGNYGYTFGSGTRLTVV.

As concerns this clone: Mismatch with germline at one junction end may stem from a read error. This sequence joins TRBV28 and TRBJ1-1; 7 bases align to TRBD1. The germline gives CDR1 MDHEN, CDR2 SYDVKM. The CDR3 sequence is 13 residues long. CDR3 in amino acids: CASRPAGQSEAFF. DNA for the CDR3: TGTGCCAGCAGACCCGCGGGACAGTCTGAGGCTTTCTTT.

This rearrangement joins TRBV6-5 to TRBJ1-5, with D possibly being TRBD1 (5 bases). Germline V CDR1 and CDR2: MNHEY, SVGAGI. V lost 2 bases and J 6 bases, leaving 11 bases between the germline ends. The length of the CDR3 is 14 residues. DNA of the CDR3: TGTGCCAGCAGTTACATGGGGGAGGGTCAGCCCCAGCATTTT. It specifies CASSYMGEGQPQHF.

V is TRBV7-9 and J is TRBJ2-1; possibly TRBD1 for D (7 bases). The CDR3 consists of 15 residues. Trimming shortened V by 5 bases and J by 4 bases, and 15 bases separated the two germline ends. Per germline, CDR1 SEHNR and CDR2 FQNEAQ (reference sequence). CDR3 in DNA: TGTGCCAGCAGCCTCGACAGGGCGGGGTACAATGAGCAGTTCTTC. Translating it yields CASSLDRAGYNEQFF.

This sequence joins TRBV6-4 and TRBJ2-1, with D unclear. From germline, CDR1 is MRHNA and CDR2 SNTAGT. The CDR3 is 15 amino acids. The V end lost 4 bases, the J end lost 0 bases, and 10 bases lay between the germline ends. The CDR3 loop is CASSVERSSYNEQFF. The CDR3 DNA is TGTGCCAGCAGTGTAGAGCGAAGCTCCTACAATGAGCAGTTCTTC.

The V and J genes are TRBV11-1 and TRBJ2-7, with 8 bases that match TRBD1. The CDR3 covers 15 residues. J was trimmed by 3 bases and V by 3 bases; bases with no gene match: 7. The V gene's germline CDR1 is SGHAT and CDR2 FQDESV (reference sequence). CDR3 DNA: TGTGCCAGCAGCTTGAGGACAGGGAACGGCTACGAGCAGTACTTC. Residues: CASSLRTGNGYEQYF.

This chain joins TRBV19 and TRBJ1-6; 7 nucleotides line up with TRBD1. Germline CDR1 LNHDA, CDR2 SQIVND (reference sequence). The CDR3 contains 16 residues. Unmatched junction bases numbered 10, after V lost 4 bases and J lost 7 bases. The CDR3 coding sequence is TGTGCCAGTAGTAATGAGGGGGCAGGAAGGAATTCACCCCTCCACTTT. It codes for CASSNEGAGRNSPLHF.

V usage is TRBV28 and J usage is TRBJ2-1; 9 nucleotides match TRBD1. This CDR3 region has 15 residues. Germline trimming cut 3 bases from V and 7 bases from J; bases unmatched to any gene: 7. Germline-derived CDR1 and CDR2 are MDHEN and SYDVKM. Here the CDR3 reads CASSFGTGFGNEQFF. DNA of the CDR3: TGTGCCAGCAGTTTCGGGACAGGGTTCGGTAATGAGCAGTTCTTC.

The genes are TRBV5-4 and TRBJ2-3; D is ambiguous. The CDR3 loop spans 15 amino acids. Germline V lookup: CDR1 SGHNT, CDR2 YYREEE (reference sequence). V dropped 5 bases and J dropped 6 bases, with 19 bases sitting between them. The CDR3 nucleotides read TGTGCCAGCAGAACGACGGGTGCCGGAACCGATACGCAGTATTTT. It translates to CASRTTGAGTDTQYF.

V and J are TRBV14 and TRBJ1-1; 8 nucleotides agree with TRBD1. The CDR3 totals 14 residues. V shed 2 bases and J 4 bases; nucleotides not matched to a gene: 3. CDR1 and CDR2 (germline): SGHDN, FVKESK. CDR3 residues: CASSQRQGITEAFF. CDR3 DNA: TGTGCCAGCAGCCAACGACAGGGGATCACTGAAGCTTTCTTT.

This clone was picked up a small number of times. The rearrangement uses TRBV20-1 and TRBJ2-7; maybe TRBD2 (5 bases). This CDR3 comprises 14 residues. The V end was cut by 3 bases, the J end by 5 bases, with 17 bases between. In germline, CDR1 is DFQATT, CDR2 SNEGSKA (reference sequence). This CDR3 is CSASSPGSGHEQYF. In DNA form, the CDR3 reads TGCAGTGCTAGTTCCCCGGGATCCGGCCACGAGCAGTACTTC.

The chain joins TRBV11-2 to TRBJ2-5, with 7 positions matching TRBD2. Germline V lookup: CDR1 SGHAT, CDR2 FQNNGV. The trim removed 5 bases at V and 5 bases at J, leaving 23 bases unmatched. CDR3 length: 19 residues. In DNA, the CDR3 is TGTGCCAGCAGCCTCCGATCAGCGCTACTCCCGGGGGGAAGGGAGACCCAGTACTTC. Translated, it gives CASSLRSALLPGGRETQYF.